This TCR beta chain was observed in a study of blood T cell repertoires in COVID-19. On the study more broadly: Some COVID-19 samples were acute and others convalescent; all came from the United States, Italy and Spain. T cells, B-cell-depleted T cells, or PBMCs supplied cDNA or gDNA.

Clinical histories supplied by participants themselves formed the basis of cohort assignment. The length of the CDR3 is 13 residues. V lost 6 bases and J 0 bases, leaving 6 bases between the germline ends. CDR1 is MNHEY and CDR2 is SVGAGI in the germline V gene. The method was immunoSEQ multiplex PCR; TCRdb's version includes in-frame clones alone and lacks a portion of them. Of about 330,000 clones listed, 70% to 90% were seen once; the top ten hold over 4%. The receptor comes from a woman aged 25 to 39 who had recovered from COVID-19. The chain couples TRBV6-5 to TRBJ1-5, with D uncertain. Sequences were obtained from PBMCs or T cells enriched from blood (not recorded which). The CDR3 is CASRAHSNQPQHF. The CDR3 DNA follows: TGTGCCAGCAGAGCTCATAGCAATCAGCCCCAGCATTTT.